A single sample gave rise to the 22 T cell receptor beta chains below, sequenced in a study of T cell responses to AZD1222 COVID-19 vaccine. The data were produced by immunoSEQ multiplex PCR, yet TCRdb's version contains in-frame clones alone and is incomplete. This table has about 130,000 clones, 88% appearing once. This specimen consisted of peripheral blood, obtained on day 0 of MenACWY control vaccination. These receptors were collected from an adult in good health.

The genes are TRBV5-6 and TRBJ2-7; tentative D call: TRBD1 (5 bases). CDR3 length: 14 amino acids. CDR1 and CDR2 from the germline V gene are SGHDT and YYEEEE. Deletions cut 0 bases from V and 2 bases from J, with 9 bases between. In DNA, the CDR3 is TGTGCCAGCAGCTTGGCAGGGCGAGCCTACGAGCAGTACTTC. Encoded protein: CASSLAGRAYEQYF.

The chain carries TRBV30 and TRBJ2-1, with a tentative D call TRBD2 (6 bases). Germline V gene data show CDR1 as GTSNPN and CDR2 as SVGIG (reference sequence). The CDR3 contains 19 residues. V was pared by 2 bases and J by 0 bases, with 23 bases between. CDR3 DNA sequence: TGTGCCTGGAGTAGCGGTGAGGGAGGCCATCCAAGCTCCTACAATGAGCAGTTCTTC. It is translated as CAWSSGEGGHPSSYNEQFF.

The chain employs TRBV7-9 and TRBJ1-4, with a possible D match to TRBD1 (5 bases). Trimming left V 4 bases short and J 8 bases short, with 17 bases between. CDR1 is SEHNR and CDR2 is FQNEAQ in the germline V gene (reference sequence). The CDR3 spans 15 residues. The CDR3 here is CASSYIQVQEEKLFF. The CDR3 DNA is TGTGCCAGCAGCTACATACAGGTCCAAGAGGAAAAACTGTTTTTT.

This chain connects TRBV2 to TRBJ1-4; a weak D match, TRBD1 (5 bases). The V gene lost 4 bases and the J gene lost 7 bases, with 13 bases spanning the gap. This CDR3 has 14 amino acids. Germline CDR1 and CDR2: SNHLY and FYNNEI. The chain's CDR3 is CASSVGTRGEKLFF. The CDR3, as DNA: TGTGCCAGCAGTGTGGGGACCCGTGGTGAAAAACTGTTTTTT.

The chain uses TRBV6-5 and TRBJ1-1; D might be TRBD1 (6 bases). This CDR3 comprises 16 residues. CDR1 and CDR2 from the germline V gene are MNHEY and SVGAGI. Trimming left V 1 base short and J 4 bases short, with 16 bases between. The CDR3 sequence is CASSYLSGGWSTEAFF. The CDR3 region has the DNA TGTGCCAGCAGTTACTTATCGGGGGGCTGGAGCACTGAAGCTTTCTTT.

The genes are TRBV15 and TRBJ2-7, with D unresolved. Germline V gene data show CDR1 as LNHNV and CDR2 as YYDKDF (reference sequence). The ends were cut back, 7 bases at V and 1 base at J, with 14 bases in the middle. The length of the CDR3 is 14 residues. In DNA form, the CDR3 reads TGTGCCACCACCCGAGGATCAGGATCCTACGAGCAGTACTTC. It yields the protein CATTRGSGSYEQYF.

V usage is TRBV19 and J usage is TRBJ1-1; maybe TRBD1 (6 bases). The ends were cut back, 5 bases at V and 5 bases at J, with 9 bases in the middle. The CDR3 has 12 amino acids. Germline V lookup: CDR1 LNHDA, CDR2 SQIVND (reference sequence). CDR3 nucleotides: TGTGCCAGTAGTCCAGGGGTTACTGAAGCTTTCTTT. Translated, it gives CASSPGVTEAFF.

The chain links TRBV2 to TRBJ1-3; possibly TRBD1 for D (6 bases). CDR3 length: 15 amino acids. V was pared by 6 bases and J by 1 base, with 13 bases between. Germline V gene data show CDR1 as SNHLY and CDR2 as FYNNEI. The CDR3 reads CASRAQGGSGNTIYF. CDR3 in DNA: TGTGCCAGCAGGGCACAGGGAGGATCTGGAAACACCATATATTTT.

The chain is built from TRBV5-5 and TRBJ1-3; D is unclear. V lost 4 bases and J lost 0, with 23 bases in between. In germline, CDR1 is SGHKS, CDR2 YYEKEE (reference sequence). This CDR3 is 19 amino acids long. The CDR3 DNA reads as TGTGCCAGCAGCCTAAAAGGTCGAACAACTGTTATCTCTGGAAACACCATATATTTT. Translation: CASSLKGRTTVISGNTIYF.

V gene TRBV6-5 combines with J gene TRBJ1-2, with a tentative D call TRBD1 (5 bases). CDR1 and CDR2 from the germline V gene are MNHEY and SVGAGI. The CDR3 is made up of 12 amino acids. V was clipped by 5 bases and J by 6 bases, with 10 bases between them. Written as DNA, the CDR3 is TGTGCCAGCAGTAAAAGGGGACATGGCTACACCTTC. Its protein is CASSKRGHGYTF.

The CDR3 spells CASSQDPRRGEQYF. The CDR3 DNA sequence: TGTGCCAGCAGCCAAGATCCCCGGAGGGGAGAGCAGTACTTC. The chain employs TRBV4-2 and TRBJ2-7, with a possible D match to TRBD2 (6 bases). Trimming shortened V by 0 bases and J by 7 bases, and 13 bases separated the two germline ends. Germline CDR1 reads LGHNA; CDR2 reads YNFKEQ. The CDR3 has 14 amino acids.

The rearrangement uses TRBV19 and TRBJ2-7; D might be TRBD1 (8 bases). V lost 4 bases, J lost 3 bases, and 16 bases lay in between. Germline V CDR1 and CDR2: LNHDA, SQIVND (reference sequence). The CDR3 runs 15 residues. CDR3 loop: CASSTRTGRVYEQYF. DNA of the CDR3: TGTGCCAGTAGTACTCGGACAGGGAGGGTCTACGAGCAGTACTTC.

This chain uses TRBV29-1 with TRBJ2-3; 7 bases match TRBD2. This CDR3 comprises 12 residues. V shed 6 bases, J shed 8 bases, and the junction held 8 bases outside the gene matches. In germline, CDR1 is SQVTM, CDR2 ANQGSEA. This CDR3 reads CSVGGRAITQYF. Here the CDR3 DNA reads TGCAGCGTAGGAGGGAGGGCAATTACGCAGTATTTT.

This sequence joins TRBV6-5 and TRBJ1-5; D is possibly TRBD1 (6 bases). V was pared by 3 bases and J by 7 bases, with 16 bases between. The CDR3 runs 15 residues. In germline, CDR1 is MNHEY, CDR2 SVGAGI. This CDR3 is CASSYAGGRGQPQHF. CDR3 sequence (DNA): TGTGCCAGCAGTTATGCTGGGGGGCGGGGACAGCCCCAGCATTTT.

The chain carries TRBV14 and TRBJ2-7; possibly TRBD2 for D (5 bases). Germline V gives CDR1 SGHDN, CDR2 FVKESK. Trimming cost V 0 bases and J 5 bases, with 14 bases left between them. This CDR3 spans 15 amino acids. CDR3 sequence (DNA): TGTGCCAGCAGCCAAGATATTCGAGGGATACACGAGCAGTACTTC. Its translation is CASSQDIRGIHEQYF.

The gene calls are TRBV5-1 and TRBJ2-1, with 12 bases fitting TRBD2. The germline CDR1 and CDR2 sequences are SGHRS and YFSETQ. CDR3 size: 17 residues. J lost 8 bases, V lost 0 bases, and 9 bases had no gene match. CDR3 loop: CASSLEPSGRAGDEQFF. The CDR3 region has the DNA TGCGCCAGCAGCTTGGAACCTAGCGGGAGGGCCGGGGATGAGCAGTTCTTC.

In this sample, this clone turned up once. The genes are TRBV4-1 and TRBJ2-5, with D possibly TRBD1 on 7 matching bases. V shed 5 bases and J shed 5 bases, with 15 bases lying between them. This CDR3 contains 14 residues. CDR1 and CDR2 (germline): MGHRA, YSYEKL. CDR3 protein: CASSRQGGGETQYF. The CDR3 DNA sequence: TGCGCCAGCAGCAGACAGGGAGGAGGGGAGACCCAGTACTTC.

This rearrangement joins TRBV19 to TRBJ1-1, with TRBD1 as a possible D gene (5 bases). The V gene lost 4 bases and the J gene lost 4 bases, with 13 bases spanning the gap. Germline CDR1 reads LNHDA; CDR2 reads SQIVND (reference sequence). The CDR3 has 14 amino acids. CDR3 sequence (DNA): TGTGCCAGTAGTAATATGCTGGGGGGCACTGAAGCTTTCTTT. Protein sequence: CASSNMLGGTEAFF.

This chain uses TRBV4-1 with TRBJ2-5; D gene ambiguous. Trimming stripped 1 base from V and 5 bases from J, with 5 bases between. The CDR3 contains 12 residues. CDR1 MGHRA and CDR2 YSYEKL come from the germline V gene. CDR3 amino acids: CASSQGVETQYF. The CDR3 DNA is TGCGCCAGCAGCCAAGGCGTGGAGACCCAGTACTTC.

The CDR3 is CASNSLWGGGQPQHF. Written as DNA, the CDR3 is TGTGCCAGCAACTCCCTTTGGGGGGGAGGTCAGCCCCAGCATTTT. The chain links TRBV28 to TRBJ1-5; D may be TRBD1 (5 bases). Germline CDR1 MDHEN, CDR2 SYDVKM. Trimming took 7 bases from V and 6 from J, leaving 19 bases between them. This CDR3 spans 15 amino acids.

J is TRBJ2-2 and V is TRBV28; 9 nucleotides agree with TRBD1. Trimming took 3 bases from V and 1 from J; bases not matched to a gene: 3. The CDR3 is 16 residues long. CDR1 is MDHEN and CDR2 is SYDVKM in the germline V gene. The CDR3 is CASSFRGQGNTGELFF. The DNA of the CDR3 is TGTGCCAGCAGTTTCCGGGGACAGGGGAACACCGGGGAGCTGTTTTTT.

This rearrangement joins TRBV28 to TRBJ1-5; D not resolved. This CDR3 is 15 amino acids long. Germline lookup yields CDR1 MDHEN and CDR2 SYDVKM. Deletions cut 4 bases from V and 1 base from J, with 11 bases between. CDR3 sequence reads: CASSSVQGSNQPQHF. The CDR3 DNA is TGTGCCAGCAGTTCAGTTCAAGGAAGCAATCAGCCCCAGCATTTT. Filled out from reference TRBV28 and TRBJ1-5, the complete variable domain reads DVKVTQSSRYLVKRTGEKVFLECVQDMDHENMFWYRQDPGLGLRLIYFSYDVKMKEKGDIPEGYSVSREKKERFSLILESASTNQTSMYLCASSSVQGSNQPQHFGDGTRLSIL.